Below, 22 T cell receptor beta chains from the same sample are listed, as sequenced in a study of blood T cell repertoires in COVID-19. This table comes from immunoSEQ multiplex PCR, and its TCRdb copy is limited to in-frame clones, with some not included. Here the sample spans around 260,000 clones, over 80% being singletons. Sample: peripheral blood. The receptors were sampled from a woman in her sixties or seventies with COVID-19, enrolled during active disease.

V gene TRBV28 combines with J gene TRBJ2-5, with no clear D. Deletions cut 8 bases from V and 5 bases from J, with 15 bases between. CDR1 is MDHEN, CDR2 SYDVKM, per germline. This CDR3 region has 13 residues. CDR3 in amino acids: CASGRVFWETQYF. The CDR3 DNA reads as TGTGCCAGCGGTCGGGTATTTTGGGAGACCCAGTACTTC.

J is TRBJ2-2 and V is TRBV25-1, with 12 bases lining up with TRBD1. Per the germline V gene, CDR1 is MGHDK and CDR2 is SYGVNS. CDR3 length: 15 amino acids. V shed 6 bases, J shed 6 bases, and the junction held 5 bases outside the gene matches. CDR3 residues: CASRPGQGAAGELFF. CDR3 nucleotides: TGTGCCAGCAGACCGGGACAGGGGGCCGCCGGGGAGCTGTTTTTT.

V is TRBV4-2 and J is TRBJ2-5, with D hard to call. The ends were cut back, 0 bases at V and 2 bases at J, with 13 bases in the middle. This CDR3 contains 16 residues. Germline V gene sequence: CDR1 LGHNA, CDR2 YNFKEQ. The CDR3 DNA reads as TGTGCCAGCAGCCAAGATGGAGTGAGCGATCAAGAGACCCAGTACTTC. Its translation: CASSQDGVSDQETQYF.

The chain links TRBV7-8 to TRBJ2-7, with a possible D match to TRBD2 (6 bases). V lost 5 bases and J lost 2, with 16 bases in between. The CDR3 is 15 amino acids. Looked up from germline, CDR1 is SGHVS and CDR2 is FQNEAQ. CDR3 region: CASSLGGSLTYEQYF. Here the CDR3 DNA reads TGTGCCAGCAGCCTCGGGGGTAGCCTCACCTACGAGCAGTACTTC.

The chain combines TRBV10-3 with TRBJ1-5; D is undetermined. Germline V lookup: CDR1 ENHRY, CDR2 SYGVKD. The CDR3 spans 17 residues. Between the trimmed V and J ends, which lost 3 bases and 7 bases, there was a span of 22 bases. CDR3 residues: CAISDGTTAVTGQPQHF. The CDR3 coding sequence is TGTGCCATCAGTGACGGCACCACAGCGGTAACCGGCCAGCCCCAGCATTTT.

This sequence joins TRBV3-1 (or the pseudogene TRBV3-2) and TRBJ1-3; D unresolved. Germline V CDR1 and CDR2: LGHDT, YNNKEL (reference sequence). Trimming took off 4 bases at V and 5 bases at J, with 9 bases between the two ends. This CDR3 spans 13 amino acids. The CDR3 coding sequence is TGTGCCAGCAGCCCCAGCGCGAGAAACACCATATATTTT. It yields the protein CASSPSARNTIYF.

Turning to this clone: A junction end diverges from the germline sequence, so it may reflect a read error. V usage is TRBV7-7 and J usage is TRBJ2-1, with D unclear. Germline V gives CDR1 SSHAT, CDR2 FNYEAQ (reference sequence). The CDR3 sequence is 15 residues long. The chain's CDR3 is CASSLSPLPYNEQFF. CDR3 sequence (DNA): TGTGCTAGCAGCTTAAGCCCCCTACCCTACAATGAGCAGTTCTTC.

The chain employs TRBV6-6 and TRBJ2-7; D gene ambiguous. Germline loops: CDR1 MNHNY, CDR2 SVGAGI (reference sequence). This CDR3 contains 16 residues. The V end was cut by 6 bases, the J end by 7 bases, with 25 bases between. The DNA of the CDR3 is TGTGCCAGCAGCGACCTCGGTAGTGGGCCTCGGTGGGAGCAGTACTTC. It is translated as CASSDLGSGPRWEQYF.

The chain has TRBV7-9 and TRBJ2-2, with a weak D call TRBD2 (5 bases). Germline V gene sequence: CDR1 SEHNR, CDR2 FQNEAQ (reference sequence). The CDR3 is 14 amino acids. V was trimmed by 7 bases and J by 5 bases, leaving 14 bases between them. The chain's CDR3 is CASNPSGRTGELFF. The CDR3, as DNA: TGTGCCAGCAACCCCTCGGGGAGAACCGGGGAGCTGTTTTTT.

The chain has TRBV3-1 (or the pseudogene TRBV3-2) and TRBJ2-1; D may be TRBD2 (5 bases). The V and J ends lost 2 bases and 6 bases respectively, with 11 bases between them. This CDR3 spans 14 amino acids. Germline-derived CDR1 and CDR2 are LGHDT and YNNKEL (reference sequence). CDR3 sequence reads: CASSQFLAANEQFF. The DNA for the CDR3 is TGTGCCAGCAGCCAATTCCTAGCTGCCAATGAGCAGTTCTTC.

The J gene is TRBJ2-7, the V gene TRBV6-6, with D possibly TRBD2 on 5 matching bases. The V end was cut by 5 bases, the J end by 3 bases, with 17 bases between. CDR3 length equals 15 residues. Germline V gene data show CDR1 as MNHNY and CDR2 as SVGAGI (reference sequence). The CDR3 region has the DNA TGTGCCAGCAGTACCCTTGGTGGAGGAAACTACGAGCAGTACTTC. Translated, it gives CASSTLGGGNYEQYF.

This chain uses TRBV18 with TRBJ1-2; D possibly corresponds to TRBD1 (5 bases). The length of the CDR3 is 14 residues. Trimming stripped 6 bases from V and 0 bases from J, with 11 bases between. Germline CDR1 reads KGHSH; CDR2 reads LQKENI. CDR3 coding DNA: TGTGCCAGCTCCCAGGGCGGCCCTAACTATGGCTACACCTTC. It encodes CASSQGGPNYGYTF.

The V and J genes are TRBV30 and TRBJ2-1; D is ambiguous. There are 14 residues in the CDR3. CDR1 and CDR2 (germline): GTSNPN, SVGIG (reference sequence). The V and J ends lost 3 bases and 6 bases respectively, with 15 bases between them. The CDR3 reads CAWRSRSLLNEQFF. CDR3 DNA: TGTGCCTGGAGATCCAGGTCCCTACTCAATGAGCAGTTCTTC.

The rearrangement joins TRBV19 to TRBJ2-3; D may be TRBD2 (6 bases). Trimming left V 2 bases short and J 6 bases short, with 27 bases between. Germline V lookup: CDR1 LNHDA, CDR2 SQIVND (reference sequence). The CDR3 runs 19 residues. The DNA of the CDR3 is TGTGCCAGTAGTATAAACCTTATTTCGGGAGCCCGCGGATCGGATACGCAGTATTTT. It is translated as CASSINLISGARGSDTQYF. The whole variable domain, remainder taken from reference TRBV19 and TRBJ2-3, is DGGITQSPKYLFRKEGQNVTLSCEQNLNHDAMYWYRQDPGQGLRLIYYSQIVNDFQKGDIAEGYSVSREKKESFPLTVTSAQKNPTAFYLCASSINLISGARGSDTQYFGPGTRLTVL.

The gene calls are TRBV3-1 (or the pseudogene TRBV3-2) and TRBJ2-5; 7 bases line up with TRBD2. The CDR3 spans 15 residues. Germline V gene sequence: CDR1 LGHDT, CDR2 YNNKEL (reference sequence). Germline trimming cut 3 bases from V and 0 bases from J; bases unmatched to any gene: 4. CDR3 sequence (DNA): TGTGCCAGCAGCCAGGGGGGGACCCACCAAGAGACCCAGTACTTC. Its protein product is CASSQGGTHQETQYF.

This clone was seen just once. This sample includes further DNA sequences coding for the same CDR3. The chain recombines TRBV9 with TRBJ2-2, with 11 bases lining up with TRBD1. This CDR3 spans 15 amino acids. The germline V gene encodes CDR1 SGDLS and CDR2 YYNGEE. Trimming cost V 2 bases and J 8 bases; bases outside gene matches: 5. The CDR3 spells CASSVDRGLLGELFF. The CDR3 DNA reads as TGTGCCAGCAGCGTGGACAGGGGGCTGTTAGGGGAGCTGTTTTTT.

This chain joins TRBV7-9 and TRBJ2-1; 7 positions agree with TRBD2. Trimming removed 5 bases from V and 0 bases from J; junction bases left unmatched: 7. CDR1 and CDR2 (germline): SEHNR, FQNEAQ (reference sequence). This CDR3 region has 16 residues. This CDR3 is CASSQPAGRSYNEQFF. The CDR3 DNA is TGTGCCAGCAGCCAACCAGCGGGGCGCTCCTACAATGAGCAGTTCTTC.

This sequence joins TRBV7-8 and TRBJ2-7; tentatively, D is TRBD2 (5 bases). Trimming took off 7 bases at V and 0 bases at J, with 19 bases between the two ends. Germline CDR1 is SGHVS and CDR2 is FQNEAQ. The CDR3 has 16 residues. CDR3: CASTPTMAGSSYEQYF. CDR3 DNA sequence: TGTGCCAGCACCCCGACCATGGCGGGTAGCTCCTACGAGCAGTACTTC.

The V and J genes are TRBV7-2 and TRBJ2-7; TRBD1 agrees at 9 bases. The CDR3 length is 14 residues. CDR1 and CDR2 (germline): SGHTA, FQGNSA. Trimming removed 8 bases from V and 1 base from J; junction bases left unmatched: 6. The CDR3 region is CASSPGTGSYEQYF. The CDR3 DNA sequence: TGTGCCAGCTCCCCGGGGACAGGGTCCTACGAGCAGTACTTC.

The chain combines TRBV7-2 with TRBJ1-6, with 7 bases lining up with TRBD1. Trimming took 5 bases from V and 7 from J; bases not matched to a gene: 5. CDR3 length: 14 amino acids. Germline values: CDR1 SGHTA, CDR2 FQGNSA. The CDR3 here is CASSPGTANSPLHF. In DNA form, the CDR3 reads TGTGCCAGCAGCCCCGGGACAGCCAATTCACCCCTCCACTTT.

This chain uses TRBV24-1 with TRBJ2-3; TRBD1 matches at 8 bases. CDR1 KGHDR and CDR2 SFDVKD come from the germline V gene. Trimming took 3 bases from V and 0 from J; bases not matched to a gene: 4. CDR3 length: 16 amino acids. CDR3 sequence reads: CATSDRRDRSTDTQYF. CDR3 nucleotide sequence: TGTGCCACCAGTGATCGGAGGGACAGGAGCACAGATACGCAGTATTTT.

V and J are TRBV28 and TRBJ1-5; D not certain. Germline values: CDR1 MDHEN, CDR2 SYDVKM. V was trimmed by 6 bases and J by 7 bases, leaving 19 bases between them. The CDR3 is made up of 15 amino acids. The CDR3 loop reads CASSYYAGSGQPQHF. In nucleotides, the CDR3 is TGTGCCAGCAGCTACTATGCCGGGAGTGGGCAGCCCCAGCATTTT.